The clone carrying this T cell receptor beta chain was counted a few times. Its cognate antigen is unknown. The sample belongs to a study of Ad26.COV2.S vaccination and SARS-CoV-2 variants. Measured with immunoSEQ multiplex PCR; TCRdb has only the in-frame clones, and not every one. The sample shows some 640,000 clones, 89% of them seen only once. Treatment defined: roughly 18 received Ad26.COV2.S at low or high dose, single or two shots; roughly 5 received placebo; per-sample allocation not given. Each sample was drawn 63 days after the first injection (of vaccine or placebo). CDR1 and CDR2 from the germline V gene are SGDLS and YYNGEE. V was pared by 3 bases and J by 4 bases, with 10 bases between. The CDR3 is made up of 13 amino acids. Whole-study results and caveats: Reports say spike-specific CD8+ and CD4+ T cell responses covered substantial breadth after vaccination. Vaccine recipients showed a spike-specific TCR breadth that was higher than in placebo recipients.

The origin of this receptor is a person between 18 and 65 years old who received the Ad26.COV2.S COVID-19 vaccine or a placebo. This specimen was peripheral blood, taken in a trial of Ad26.COV2.S vaccine versus placebo. The chain links TRBV9 to TRBJ1-2; maybe TRBD1 (5 bases). The CDR3, as DNA: TGTGCCAGCAGCGCGGGGGATAGCTATGGCTACACCTTC. It specifies CASSAGDSYGYTF.